One sample yielded the 3 T cell receptor beta chains listed below, sequenced in a study of T cells in Graves' hyperthyroidism and ophthalmopathy. Using RNA transcripts as the source, TCR beta CDR3 regions were amplified. The TCR CDR3 first-round RT-PCR relied on the HTBI primer set. TCRdb fed the multiplex PCR reads into MiXCR, producing one record per CDR3 protein. The repertoire includes 600,000 to 650,000 distinct CDR3 sequences, 20% of them detected once, and 30% to 40% sits in the top ten. Sequencing input: blood. Receptors were obtained from a man younger than 45 with Graves' ophthalmopathy.

The chain uses TRBV18 and TRBJ2-1; 8 bases map to TRBD1. Trimming took 3 bases from V and 7 from J; bases not matched to a gene: 8. CDR1 and CDR2 from the germline V gene are KGHSH and LQKENI. This CDR3 spans 15 amino acids. CDR3 sequence reads: CASSPSQGVENEQFF. The CDR3 DNA follows: TGTGCCAGCTCACCTTCACAGGGGGTAGAGAATGAGCAGTTCTTC.

The chain joins TRBV4-1 to TRBJ2-7; a weak D match, TRBD2 (6 bases). This CDR3 comprises 15 residues. Germline V gene data show CDR1 as MGHRA and CDR2 as YSYEKL. The V end was cut by 1 base, the J end by 5 bases, with 15 bases between. The DNA for the CDR3 is TGCGCCAGCAGCCAAGGAGGAAACGGGAGAAACGAGCAGTACTTC. Its protein product is CASSQGGNGRNEQYF.

This clonotype was seen a few times. The gene calls are TRBV5-1 and TRBJ2-3, with D perhaps given as TRBD1 or TRBD2 (5 bases each). The germline V gene has CDR1 SGHRS and CDR2 YFSETQ. CDR3 length: 17 amino acids. V was pared by 5 bases and J by 2 bases, with 21 bases between. The CDR3 DNA sequence: TGCGCCAGCAGGCTCACAGGTCCGGGGCTTTCCACAGATACGCAGTATTTT. Encoded protein: CASRLTGPGLSTDTQYF.